These 30 T cell receptor beta chains came from one sample sequenced in a study of blood T cell repertoires in COVID-19. Profiling relied on immunoSEQ multiplex PCR, and the TCRdb table lists in-frame clones only, not all of them. The sample gives about 61,000 clones, about 88% of which show up once; around 5.5% is in the top ten. The sequenced sample consisted of peripheral blood. Source of these receptors: a man at least 80 years old in a cohort sampled during active COVID-19.

The V and J genes are TRBV3-1 (or the pseudogene TRBV3-2) and TRBJ2-1; TRBD2 matches at 16 bases. The germline gives CDR1 LGHDT, CDR2 YNNKEL (reference sequence). The CDR3 is 18 amino acids. J lost 4 bases, V lost 2 bases, and 5 bases had no gene match. The CDR3 here is CASSQSGGLAGGYNEQFF. Written as DNA, the CDR3 is TGTGCCAGCAGCCAATCGGGGGGACTAGCGGGAGGGTACAATGAGCAGTTCTTC.

The rearrangement links TRBV24-1 to TRBJ2-3, with TRBD2 matching over 10 bases. The V gene's germline CDR1 is KGHDR and CDR2 SFDVKD. V shed 5 bases and J 6 bases; nucleotides not matched to a gene: 10. The CDR3 loop spans 16 amino acids. CDR3 residues: CATSGTSGVEEDTQYF. The CDR3 bases are TGTGCCACCAGTGGTACTAGCGGGGTGGAAGAGGATACGCAGTATTTT.

The chain uses TRBV4-2 and TRBJ2-6, with D tentatively TRBD1 (6 bases). Per the germline V gene, CDR1 is LGHNA and CDR2 is YNFKEQ. Trimming stripped 1 base from V and 0 bases from J, with 10 bases between. The CDR3 sequence is 17 residues long. CDR3 in amino acids: CASSQGDRSSGANVLTF. The CDR3 DNA is TGTGCCAGCAGCCAAGGTGACAGGAGCTCTGGGGCCAACGTCCTGACTTTC.

V gene TRBV6-5 combines with J gene TRBJ2-5; 7 bases map to TRBD2. With V trimmed by 4 bases and J by 4 bases, 12 bases remained unmatched. The CDR3 spans 16 residues. Looked up from germline, CDR1 is MNHEY and CDR2 is SVGAGI. In DNA, the CDR3 is TGTGCCAGCAGTTCAGTACCGGGACTAAGCCGAGAGACCCAGTACTTC. As protein: CASSSVPGLSRETQYF.

The chain couples TRBV12-3 or TRBV12-4 to TRBJ1-1, with TRBD1 identical over 7 bases. The ends lost 4 bases at V and 4 bases at J; junction bases unmatched: 3. The CDR3 runs to 13 residues. This CDR3 reads CASSWSGGTEAFF. CDR3 nucleotide sequence: TGTGCCAGCAGTTGGTCAGGGGGCACTGAAGCTTTCTTT.

This chain connects TRBV9 to TRBJ2-7, with 9 nucleotides matching TRBD2. CDR3 size: 17 residues. Germline CDR1 reads SGDLS; CDR2 reads YYNGEE. Trimming cost V 2 bases and J 5 bases; bases outside gene matches: 14. CDR3 sequence (DNA): TGTGCCAGCAGCGTCGACGATTATAGCGGGAGCATCAACGAGCAGTACTTC. Residues: CASSVDDYSGSINEQYF.

The gene calls are TRBV4-1 and TRBJ2-5; 11 nucleotides match TRBD2. Trimming took 3 bases from V and 5 from J; bases not matched to a gene: 11. Germline V gene lookup returns CDR1 MGHRA and CDR2 YSYEKL. This CDR3 region has 17 residues. The CDR3 DNA reads TGCGCCAGCAGCCAGACCGGGACTAGCGGAATAACCGAGACCCAGTACTTC. Translating it yields CASSQTGTSGITETQYF.

This rearrangement joins TRBV28 to TRBJ1-1; D gene ambiguous. V lost 7 bases and J 5 bases, leaving 11 bases between the germline ends. Per germline, CDR1 MDHEN and CDR2 SYDVKM. This CDR3 contains 12 residues. The CDR3 reads CASTTSGTEAFF. In DNA, the CDR3 is TGTGCCAGCACCACCTCGGGAACTGAAGCTTTCTTT.

This clone came up once. V gene TRBV19 combines with J gene TRBJ2-3; 12 bases align to TRBD2. Germline V gives CDR1 LNHDA, CDR2 SQIVND (reference sequence). The CDR3 runs 18 residues. The V segment lost 4 bases and the J segment 3 bases; nucleotides outside the gene matches: 11. The CDR3 sequence is CASSTHTTSGGRTDTQYF. CDR3 DNA: TGTGCCAGTAGTACCCACACCACTAGCGGGGGGCGGACAGATACGCAGTATTTT.

This clone was seen only a few times. The V gene is TRBV6-2 or TRBV6-3, the J gene TRBJ1-1, with D maybe TRBD1 (6 bases). Trimming shortened V by 2 bases and J by 7 bases, and 14 bases separated the two germline ends. The CDR3 covers 14 residues. CDR1 is MNHEY, CDR2 SVGEGT, per germline. This CDR3 reads CASSYPQGRGEAFF. As DNA, the CDR3 is TGTGCCAGCAGTTACCCTCAGGGGAGGGGTGAAGCTTTCTTT.

The rearrangement uses TRBV9 and TRBJ2-2, with 9 bases that match TRBD1. Germline CDR1 and CDR2: SGDLS and YYNGEE. Trimming cost V 4 bases and J 7 bases; bases outside gene matches: 5. CDR3 length: 14 amino acids. CDR3 amino acids: CASSRWTGVGELFF. The CDR3 DNA sequence: TGTGCCAGCAGCCGCTGGACAGGGGTCGGGGAGCTGTTTTTT.

This chain links TRBV29-1 with TRBJ1-1; the match to TRBD1 covers 8 bases. The ends lost 1 base at V and 3 bases at J; junction bases unmatched: 4. The CDR3 is made up of 14 amino acids. Per germline, CDR1 SQVTM and CDR2 ANQGSEA. The CDR3 protein is CSVEGTGTHTEAFF. CDR3 nucleotides: TGCAGCGTTGAAGGGACAGGGACTCACACTGAAGCTTTCTTT. The full variable domain, completed using reference TRBV29-1 and TRBJ1-1, is SAVISQKPSRDICQRGTSLTIQCQVDSQVTMMFWYRQQPGQSLTLIATANQGSEATYESGFVIDKFPISRPNLTFSTLTVSNMSPEDSSIYLCSVEGTGTHTEAFFGQGTRLTVV.

The rearrangement joins TRBV5-1 to TRBJ1-4; 8 bases fit TRBD1. CDR3 length: 15 residues. In germline, CDR1 is SGHRS, CDR2 YFSETQ. Trimming removed 2 bases from V and 7 bases from J; junction bases left unmatched: 7. As DNA, the CDR3 is TGCGCCAGCAGCTTATCGGCAGGGGGCGGTGAAAAACTGTTTTTT. Protein: CASSLSAGGGEKLFF.

The J gene is TRBJ2-2, the V gene TRBV19; 9 bases match TRBD1. CDR1 is LNHDA and CDR2 is SQIVND in the germline V gene (reference sequence). V dropped 6 bases and J dropped 3; count of bases not matched to a gene: 8. The CDR3 has 16 amino acids. CDR3 protein: CASRFNRGRDTGELFF. For the CDR3, the DNA is TGTGCCAGTAGATTTAACAGGGGGCGCGACACCGGGGAGCTGTTTTTT.

The chain is built from TRBV7-9 and TRBJ2-1, with TRBD2 matching over 12 bases. Per the germline V gene, CDR1 is SEHNR and CDR2 is FQNEAQ (reference sequence). J was trimmed by 0 bases and V by 5 bases; bases with no gene match: 11. The CDR3 length is 19 residues. CDR3 bases: TGTGCCAGCAGCCCTACCGGGACTAGCGGGTCAAGCTCCTACAATGAGCAGTTCTTC. Translating it yields CASSPTGTSGSSSYNEQFF.

This clone is a singleton in its sample. The CDR3 DNA is TGTGCCAGCAGCTCGCGCGGGAGTTATAGCAATCAGCCCCAGCATTTT. Residues: CASSSRGSYSNQPQHF. The gene calls are TRBV5-6 and TRBJ1-5, with D unresolved. The V end was cut by 3 bases, the J end by 0 bases, with 13 bases between. The CDR3 runs 16 residues. Germline values: CDR1 SGHDT, CDR2 YYEEEE.

The chain combines TRBV4-2 with TRBJ1-4; D remains unclear. There are 14 residues in the CDR3. Germline V gene lookup returns CDR1 LGHNA and CDR2 YNFKEQ. V dropped 0 bases and J dropped 6 bases, with 8 bases sitting between them. Written as DNA, the CDR3 is TGTGCCAGCAGCCAAGAGTATAGTGATGAAAAACTGTTTTTT. This translates into CASSQEYSDEKLFF.

CDR3 residues: CAWSVGDFYEQYF. In nucleotides, the CDR3 is TGTGCCTGGAGTGTGGGGGACTTCTACGAGCAGTACTTC. The rearrangement joins TRBV30 to TRBJ2-7, with a possible D match to TRBD2 (6 bases). Germline-derived CDR1 and CDR2 are GTSNPN and SVGIG (reference sequence). The CDR3 runs to 13 residues. V lost 0 bases and J 3 bases, leaving 9 bases between the germline ends.

V and J are TRBV3-1 (or the pseudogene TRBV3-2) and TRBJ2-3; 8 nucleotides line up with TRBD1. V lost 5 bases, J lost 6 bases, and 4 bases stayed unmatched. The germline CDR1 and CDR2 sequences are LGHDT and YNNKEL (reference sequence). This CDR3 is 13 amino acids long. The CDR3 region is CASSLTGADTQYF. Here the CDR3 DNA reads TGTGCCAGCAGCTTGACAGGGGCGGATACGCAGTATTTT.

This clone is a singleton in its sample. V is TRBV9 and J is TRBJ1-2, with TRBD1 identical over 7 bases. The ends lost 4 bases at V and 4 bases at J; junction bases unmatched: 7. Germline-derived CDR1 and CDR2 are SGDLS and YYNGEE. This CDR3 is built from 14 residues. CDR3 in amino acids: CASSFEQGSYGYTF. The CDR3, as DNA: TGTGCCAGCAGCTTTGAACAGGGGTCCTATGGCTACACCTTC. The full variable domain, its missing parts supplied by reference TRBV9 and TRBJ1-2, is DSGVTQTPKHLITATGQRVTLRCSPRSGDLSVYWYQQSLDQGLQFLIQYYNGEERAKGNILERFSAQQFPDLHSELNLSSLELGDSALYFCASSFEQGSYGYTFGSGTRLTVV.

This clone has a handful of counts. The chain joins TRBV30 to TRBJ2-7; 9 nucleotides line up with TRBD1. The CDR3 covers 14 residues. Germline CDR1 and CDR2: GTSNPN and SVGIG (reference sequence). Trimming removed 2 bases from V and 6 bases from J; junction bases left unmatched: 8. CDR3 nucleotides: TGTGCCTGGAGTCTCACCGGGACAGGGACCGAGCAGTACTTC. Protein sequence: CAWSLTGTGTEQYF.

This sequence joins TRBV9 and TRBJ1-2; TRBD1 might be the D (6 bases). Germline CDR1 and CDR2: SGDLS and YYNGEE. CDR3 length: 15 residues. With 3 bases removed from V and 4 bases from J, the gap between germline ends came to 16 bases. The CDR3 sequence is CASSASRDNFYGYTF. CDR3 bases: TGTGCCAGCAGCGCCTCCCGGGACAACTTCTATGGCTACACCTTC.

The chain employs TRBV5-1 and TRBJ2-3, with 15 nucleotides matching TRBD2. The V segment lost 4 bases and the J segment 9 bases; nucleotides outside the gene matches: 15. The CDR3 runs 18 residues. Germline lookup yields CDR1 SGHRS and CDR2 YFSETQ. This CDR3 is CASSQGLAGGSDKETQYF. In nucleotides, the CDR3 is TGCGCCAGCAGCCAAGGACTAGCGGGGGGGTCAGATAAGGAAACGCAGTATTTT.

This chain joins TRBV7-6 and TRBJ1-1; D gene uncertain. The V and J ends lost 5 bases and 0 bases respectively, with 7 bases between them. The CDR3 runs to 13 residues. Germline V gene data show CDR1 as SGHVS and CDR2 as FNYEAQ. DNA for the CDR3: TGTGCCAGCAGCGCGCGGGTGAACACTGAAGCTTTCTTT. Its translation: CASSARVNTEAFF.

This chain uses TRBV7-2 with TRBJ1-2; the D gene is possibly TRBD1 (6 bases). Trimming took 1 base from V and 6 from J, leaving 9 bases between them. Germline values: CDR1 SGHTA, CDR2 FQGNSA. CDR3 length: 13 residues. The CDR3 DNA reads TGTGCCAGCAGCTTAGGGCAGGGGAATGGCTACACCTTC. This codes for CASSLGQGNGYTF.

This sequence joins TRBV7-3 and TRBJ2-5; 12 nucleotides agree with TRBD2. J lost 6 bases, V lost 4 bases, and 6 bases had no gene match. Germline CDR1 and CDR2: SGHTA and FQGTGA. This CDR3 is 15 amino acids long. The DNA of the CDR3 is TGTGCCAGCAGCTCTAGCGGGGGGGCTGGGAAGACCCAGTACTTC. It yields the protein CASSSSGGAGKTQYF.

This clone was seen more than once but under ten times. V usage is TRBV5-4 and J usage is TRBJ2-7; 7 positions agree with TRBD1. V trimming: 4 bases; J trimming: 1 base; junction bases outside the gene matches: 11. The CDR3 loop spans 16 amino acids. Per the germline V gene, CDR1 is SGHNT and CDR2 is YYREEE (reference sequence). CDR3 nucleotides: TGTGCCAGCAGCCTCGCCGGGACAGAGCCATCCTACGAGCAGTACTTC. This sequence encodes CASSLAGTEPSYEQYF.

The DNA of the CDR3 is TGTGCCAGCAGTCCCCGAGGTAGCACAGATACGCAGTATTTT. This codes for CASSPRGSTDTQYF. This sequence joins TRBV27 and TRBJ2-3; D remains unclear. Between the trimmed V and J ends, which lost 5 bases and 0 bases, there was a span of 9 bases. The germline gives CDR1 MNHEY, CDR2 SMNVEV (reference sequence). CDR3 length: 14 residues.

This rearrangement joins TRBV6-2 or TRBV6-3 to TRBJ1-2; 7 bases align to TRBD1. Germline assignment: CDR1 MNHEY and CDR2 SVGEGT. The V and J ends lost 0 bases and 5 bases, in that order; junction bases with no gene match: 6. The CDR3 is made up of 15 amino acids. The CDR3, as DNA: TGTGCCAGCAGTTACTCATTACAGGGGAAGTATGGCTACACCTTC. This codes for CASSYSLQGKYGYTF.

In DNA form, the CDR3 reads TGCGCCAGCAGCGGAATGATCGCGGGAGGACCCTACAATGAGCAGTTCTTC. Residues: CASSGMIAGGPYNEQFF. The chain uses TRBV5-1 and TRBJ2-1, with 8 bases that match TRBD2. Germline V CDR1 and CDR2: SGHRS, YFSETQ. The CDR3 totals 17 residues. With 4 bases clipped from V and 2 bases from J, the junction kept 11 bases outside the gene matches.